Presented here are 2 T cell receptor beta chains from one specimen sequenced in a study of cytomegalovirus exposure and HLA in healthy donors. Use of 60 Vbeta and 13 Jbeta primers characterized the PCR. Using immunoSEQ multiplex PCR, the repertoire was profiled, and TCRdb retains in-frame clones only, with some absent. This sample has over 60,000 clones, with 65% to 80% found just once. Sample: PBMCs. The receptors here all came from a woman aged 25 to 39 in good health and CMV-seronegative.

The V call is TRBV14, the J call TRBJ2-1; TRBD2 matches 15 bases. Germline values: CDR1 SGHDN, CDR2 FVKESK. With V trimmed by 4 bases and J by 6 bases, 7 bases remained unmatched. The CDR3 covers 17 residues. The CDR3 DNA reads as TGTGCCAGCAGCCTCGGACTAGCGGGAGGGCCGGGCAATGAGCAGTTCTTC. Its protein is CASSLGLAGGPGNEQFF.

This chain joins TRBV30 and TRBJ1-4; 10 positions match TRBD1. The length of the CDR3 is 14 residues. Germline V gives CDR1 GTSNPN, CDR2 SVGIG (reference sequence). With V trimmed by 2 bases and J by 8 bases, 5 bases remained unmatched. Here the CDR3 reads CAWSSGQGWEKLFF. The CDR3 region has the DNA TGTGCCTGGAGTTCGGGACAGGGGTGGGAAAAACTGTTTTTT. Complete variable domain (other parts from reference TRBV30 and TRBJ1-4): SQTIHQWPATLVQPVGSPLSLECTVEGTSNPNLYWYRQAAGRGLQLLFYSVGIGQISSEVPQNLSASRPQDRQFILSSKKLLLSDSGFYLCAWSSGQGWEKLFFGSGTQLSVL.